These 22 T cell receptor beta chains were sequenced from one sample in a study of Ad26.COV2.S vaccination and SARS-CoV-2 variants. Libraries were prepared by immunoSEQ multiplex PCR; TCRdb keeps only in-frame clonotypes and omits some of them. The data show about 280,000 clones, about 87% seen once. Treatment here: 19 received Ad26.COV2.S at low or high dose, single or two shots; roughly five received placebo; per-sample allocation not given. After the first vaccine or placebo injection, samples were drawn on day 63. Material: peripheral blood, obtained in a trial of Ad26.COV2.S vaccine versus placebo. The receptors come from a person aged 18-60 years who received the Ad26.COV2.S COVID-19 vaccine or a placebo.

This clone was found once. Compared with germline, one end of the junction differs, possibly owing to a read error. J is TRBJ2-7 and V is TRBV27; no definite D call. Germline CDR1 is MNHEY and CDR2 is SMNVEV (reference sequence). The CDR3 has 12 residues. CDR3 residues: CASSGDSYGQYF. The CDR3 DNA is TGTGCCAGCAGCGGTGATTCCTACGGGCAGTACTTC.

The gene calls are TRBV28 and TRBJ2-5; TRBD2 agrees at 14 bases. This CDR3 region has 15 residues. Germline loops: CDR1 MDHEN, CDR2 SYDVKM. The V and J ends lost 6 bases and 5 bases, in that order; junction bases with no gene match: 5. CDR3 DNA: TGTGCCAGCAGATCTTGGACTAGCGGGAGGGAGACCCAGTACTTC. Protein product: CASRSWTSGRETQYF.

The chain recombines TRBV5-1 with TRBJ1-3; D is possibly TRBD1 (6 bases). Germline V CDR1 and CDR2: SGHRS, YFSETQ. Trimming stripped 1 base from V and 7 bases from J, with 18 bases between. This CDR3 spans 16 amino acids. The DNA for the CDR3 is TGCGCCAGCAGCTTGCCTATTAGTTCGGGGGCGAACACCATATATTTT. Amino acid sequence: CASSLPISSGANTIYF.

This sequence joins TRBV10-3 and TRBJ2-1; either TRBD1 or TRBD2 may supply D (6 bases each). The CDR3 spans 17 residues. Between the trimmed V and J ends, which lost 3 bases and 9 bases, there was a span of 24 bases. The germline gives CDR1 ENHRY, CDR2 SYGVKD. Here the CDR3 DNA reads TGTGCCATCAGTGACCCCTCCGGGAGACCCTCGGGGGCTGAGCAGTTCTTC. Its translation: CAISDPSGRPSGAEQFF.

The rearrangement uses TRBV20-1 and TRBJ2-1; D unclear. The CDR3 is made up of 11 amino acids. Germline V gene lookup returns CDR1 DFQATT and CDR2 SNEGSKA (reference sequence). Trimming removed 5 bases at V and 8 bases at J, with 10 bases between. CDR3 amino acids: CSAAQVDEQFF. The CDR3 coding sequence is TGCAGTGCTGCCCAAGTCGATGAGCAGTTCTTC.

This clone was recorded only once. The chain combines TRBV19 with TRBJ2-1, with D tentatively TRBD2 (5 bases). With 5 bases removed from V and 1 base from J, the gap between germline ends came to 6 bases. The CDR3 has 13 residues. Germline V gene sequence: CDR1 LNHDA, CDR2 SQIVND (reference sequence). The CDR3: CASSRGSYNEQFF. DNA of the CDR3: TGTGCCAGTAGTCGGGGATCCTACAATGAGCAGTTCTTC.

The chain couples TRBV10-1 to TRBJ1-1; D is unclear. Germline assignment: CDR1 WNHNN and CDR2 SYGVQD (reference sequence). V shed 0 bases and J shed 2 bases, with 13 bases lying between them. This CDR3 is 16 amino acids long. The CDR3, as DNA: TGCGCCAGCAGTGAGTCGTTTTGGGGAACTAACACTGAAGCTTTCTTT. Its translation is CASSESFWGTNTEAFF.

This CDR3 reads CASTLTGTSYNSPLHF. CDR3 nucleotide sequence: TGTGCCAGCACCCTGACAGGGACCTCCTATAATTCACCCCTCCACTTT. The chain links TRBV5-4 to TRBJ1-6; 7 bases agree with TRBD1. Germline CDR1 reads SGHNT; CDR2 reads YYREEE (reference sequence). J gave up 0 bases and V 6 bases, and 6 bases lay outside the gene matches. CDR3 size: 16 residues. Variable domain in full (rest from reference TRBV5-4 and TRBJ1-6): ETGVTQSPTHLIKTRGQQVTLRCSSQSGHNTVSWYQQALGQGPQFIFQYYREEENGRGNFPPRFSGLQFPNYSSELNVNALELDDSALYLCASTLTGTSYNSPLHFGNGTRLTVT.

The chain recombines TRBV20-1 with TRBJ2-1, with unresolved D. Trimming took 5 bases from V and 9 from J, leaving 11 bases between them. This CDR3 comprises 11 residues. Germline-derived CDR1 and CDR2 are DFQATT and SNEGSKA (reference sequence). CDR3 bases: TGCAGTGCTTATACCTACGGTGAGCAGTTCTTC. This gives the protein CSAYTYGEQFF.

This chain links TRBV5-1 with TRBJ2-5; D might be TRBD1 or TRBD2, each matching 6 bases. This CDR3 is built from 16 residues. Trimming left V 3 bases short and J 5 bases short, with 20 bases between. CDR1 is SGHRS, CDR2 YFSETQ, per germline. CDR3 protein: CASSSRERGAAETQYF. The CDR3 DNA reads TGCGCCAGCAGCTCCCGTGAGAGGGGGGCCGCGGAGACCCAGTACTTC.

The chain couples TRBV5-1 to TRBJ2-6; D not resolved. From germline, CDR1 is SGHRS and CDR2 YFSETQ. The CDR3 extends over 15 amino acids. Between the trimmed V and J ends, which lost 2 bases and 0 bases, there was a span of 6 bases. CDR3 region: CASSLIDSGANVLTF. In nucleotides, the CDR3 is TGCGCCAGCAGCTTAATAGACTCTGGGGCCAACGTCCTGACTTTC.

V usage is TRBV20-1 and J usage is TRBJ2-5; the D gene is possibly TRBD1 (5 bases). This CDR3 is built from 12 residues. Germline assignment: CDR1 DFQATT and CDR2 SNEGSKA (reference sequence). Trimming cost V 3 bases and J 3 bases, with 8 bases left between them. Here the CDR3 DNA reads TGCAGTGCTAGTGGCAGGGAAGAGACCCAGTACTTC. It codes for CSASGREETQYF.

The J gene is TRBJ1-3, the V gene TRBV5-1; D remains unclear. The CDR3 is 16 amino acids. V lost 3 bases to trimming and J lost 4 bases, with 17 bases between them. Germline assignment: CDR1 SGHRS and CDR2 YFSETQ. CDR3 sequence (DNA): TGCGCCAGCAGCTCTCTAACGGGGAGTGTGGGAAACACCATATATTTT. The encoded protein is CASSSLTGSVGNTIYF.

The chain employs TRBV20-1 and TRBJ2-1; the D gene is possibly TRBD2 (6 bases). CDR1 and CDR2 (germline): DFQATT, SNEGSKA (reference sequence). The length of the CDR3 is 14 residues. Trimming pared 3 bases from V and 7 bases from J, leaving 16 bases between. The CDR3 sequence: CSASLVGGSNEQFF. The CDR3 DNA is TGCAGTGCTAGTCTGGTGGGGGGATCTAATGAGCAGTTCTTC.

This clone showed up just once. V is TRBV18 and J is TRBJ1-1; 7 bases fit TRBD1. The CDR3 sequence is 17 residues long. The germline gives CDR1 KGHSH, CDR2 LQKENI. J lost 1 base, V lost 3 bases, and 11 bases had no gene match. In DNA, the CDR3 is TGTGCCAGCTCACCTCGACAGGGACGAGAACCGAACACTGAAGCTTTCTTT. Its translation is CASSPRQGREPNTEAFF.

The genes are TRBV7-2 and TRBJ2-7; D is undetermined. Germline CDR1 reads SGHTA; CDR2 reads FQGNSA. This CDR3 region has 11 residues. V lost 4 bases and J 8 bases, leaving 9 bases between the germline ends. The CDR3 loop reads CASSSRGKQYF. Written as DNA, the CDR3 is TGTGCCAGCAGCTCCCGCGGCAAGCAGTACTTC.

V is TRBV30 and J is TRBJ2-7, with TRBD1 matching 7 bases. CDR1 and CDR2 from the germline V gene are GTSNPN and SVGIG (reference sequence). J gave up 5 bases and V 3 bases, and 10 bases lay outside the gene matches. The CDR3 is 14 residues long. The CDR3 spells CAWSGQGVKNEQYF. Here the CDR3 DNA reads TGTGCCTGGAGCGGGCAGGGGGTAAAGAACGAGCAGTACTTC.

The chain joins TRBV19 to TRBJ2-4, with 8 bases identical to TRBD2. V gave up 10 bases and J gave up 7 bases; unmatched junction bases: 9. CDR1 and CDR2 from the germline V gene are LNHDA and SQIVND (reference sequence). This CDR3 contains 13 residues. The CDR3 here is CATAAGAGNIQYF. The CDR3 bases are TGTGCCACCGCAGCGGGGGCGGGGAACATTCAGTACTTC.

The chain employs TRBV3-1 (or the pseudogene TRBV3-2) and TRBJ2-5; D might be TRBD1 or TRBD2, each matching 5 bases. Germline assignment: CDR1 LGHDT and CDR2 YNNKEL (reference sequence). V dropped 1 base and J dropped 7 bases, with 25 bases sitting between them. The CDR3 runs 18 residues. CDR3 loop: CASSQGGPGRRNFGTQYF. CDR3 bases: TGTGCCAGCAGCCAAGGTGGACCGGGACGAAGAAATTTCGGGACCCAGTACTTC.

The V and J genes are TRBV3-1 (or the pseudogene TRBV3-2) and TRBJ1-6, with D possibly TRBD1 on 6 matching bases. V was shortened by 2 bases and J by 7 bases, with 9 bases between the two germline ends. Germline CDR1 reads LGHDT; CDR2 reads YNNKEL (reference sequence). This CDR3 is built from 14 residues. The CDR3 DNA sequence: TGTGCCAGCAGCCAACAGGGGCGGAATTCACCCCTCCACTTT. It encodes CASSQQGRNSPLHF.

V is TRBV5-1 and J is TRBJ2-7; D possibly matches TRBD1 or TRBD2 (5 bases each). Germline CDR1 is SGHRS and CDR2 is YFSETQ. Deletions cut 2 bases from V and 1 base from J, with 10 bases between. This CDR3 is 14 amino acids long. In DNA form, the CDR3 reads TGCGCCAGCAGCTTAGGGACGCCGTCCTACGAGCAGTACTTC. This sequence encodes CASSLGTPSYEQYF. Using reference TRBV5-1 and TRBJ2-7 for the parts outside the CDR3, the full variable domain is KAGVTQTPRYLIKTRGQQVTLSCSPISGHRSVSWYQQTPGQGLQFLFEYFSETQRNKGNFPGRFSGRQFSNSRSEMNVSTLELGDSALYLCASSLGTPSYEQYFGPGTRLTVT.

The V gene is TRBV18, the J gene TRBJ1-1, with 8 bases matching TRBD1. CDR1 is KGHSH and CDR2 is LQKENI in the germline V gene. CDR3 length: 14 amino acids. V shed 8 bases, J shed 1 base, and the junction held 6 bases outside the gene matches. The CDR3 nucleotides are TGTGCCAGCCGCCTCGGACAGGGGAACACTGAAGCTTTCTTT. Amino acid sequence: CASRLGQGNTEAFF. The full variable domain, with the rest looked up from reference TRBV18 and TRBJ1-1, is NAGVMQNPRHLVRRRGQEARLRCSPMKGHSHVYWYRQLPEEGLKFMVYLQKENIIDESGMPKERFSAEFPKEGPSILRIQQVVRGDSAAYFCASRLGQGNTEAFFGQGTRLTVV.